This T cell receptor (beta chain) was sequenced during a study of shared clonotypes between healthy human individuals. Study-level points and caveats: Donor scarcity curtailed the genetic and exposure-history diversity represented herein. Researchers found naive subsets generally carried larger estimated richness than memory subsets. Sampling covered nothing but blood. Tissue TCR repertoires likely differ from those found in blood.

For this clone: Its specificity is unknown.

CDR3 length: 14 amino acids. V dropped 3 bases and J dropped 6 bases, with 15 bases sitting between them. The germline CDR1 and CDR2 sequences are MDHEN and SYDVKM. The method was immunoSEQ multiplex PCR; TCRdb's version includes in-frame clones alone and lacks a portion of them. Among millions of clones listed, around 96% were seen once. CD45RO-negative CD8 cells positively selected for CCR7 made up the naive population, which excluded terminally differentiated effector memory CD45RA+ cells. V gene TRBV28 combines with J gene TRBJ2-7; D is perhaps TRBD2 (6 bases). Input material: naive CD8+ T cells sorted from blood. The receptor comes from a man younger than 35 in good health. In DNA form, the CDR3 reads TGTGCCAGCAGTTTGAGGTGGAGGGACGGCGAGCAGTACTTC. It encodes CASSLRWRDGEQYF. The full variable domain, completed using reference TRBV28 and TRBJ2-7, is DVKVTQSSRYLVKRTGEKVFLECVQDMDHENMFWYRQDPGLGLRLIYFSYDVKMKEKGDIPEGYSVSREKKERFSLILESASTNQTSMYLCASSLRWRDGEQYFGPGTRLTVT.